These 4 T cell receptor beta chains were sequenced from one sample in a study of cytotoxic CD8 clonotypes in ibrutinib-treated CLL. The protocol was immunoSEQ multiplex PCR, while the TCRdb copy is restricted to in-frame clones and leaves out a portion. This sample carries approximately 300,000 clones, roughly 85% of them seen once, and the ten largest clones take 6.7%. Specimen: PBMCs, collected before ibrutinib treatment. These receptors were collected from a human donor with chronic lymphocytic leukemia.

This rearrangement joins TRBV5-1 to TRBJ1-1; the D is unclear. In germline, CDR1 is SGHRS, CDR2 YFSETQ. CDR3 length: 14 residues. V lost 0 bases to trimming and J lost 2 bases, with 8 bases between them. The CDR3 sequence is CASSLAGYNTEAFF. CDR3 nucleotide sequence: TGCGCCAGCAGCTTGGCCGGGTATAACACTGAAGCTTTCTTT.

The chain links TRBV25-1 to TRBJ2-1; 12 nucleotides line up with TRBD2. The CDR3 is 14 amino acids. The junction had 6 bases not matched to a gene; V was cut back by 3 bases and J by 12 bases. From germline, CDR1 is MGHDK and CDR2 SYGVNS. CDR3 sequence: CASSDRTSGKRQFF. The CDR3 DNA reads TGTGCCAGCAGTGATAGGACTAGCGGGAAGAGGCAGTTCTTC.

The chain combines TRBV30 with TRBJ1-2; D is unclear. The CDR3 sequence is 15 residues long. In germline, CDR1 is GTSNPN, CDR2 SVGIG (reference sequence). Trimming removed 3 bases at V and 5 bases at J, with 19 bases between. Written as DNA, the CDR3 is TGTGCCTGGAGGGAGACCGGCCTACTCCATTATGGCTACACCTTC. Translated: CAWRETGLLHYGYTF.

The chain recombines TRBV10-3 with TRBJ2-7; D unclear. The germline V gene encodes CDR1 ENHRY and CDR2 SYGVKD. CDR3 size: 13 residues. Trimming removed 4 bases at V and 2 bases at J, with 9 bases between. The CDR3 DNA reads as TGTGCCATCAGTGTGGACCCCGCCTACGAGCAGTACTTC. The encoded protein is CAISVDPAYEQYF.